The T cell receptor beta chain described here comes from a study of blood T cells in healthy people across ages (dated by TCRdb to the mid-2010s). Concerning the study at large: In model experiments, template switching captured roughly one uniquely barcoded TCR beta cDNA molecule for every two T cells. Age-related changes in TCR beta repertoire diversity were measured in the study by deep sequencing normalized with unique cDNA molecular identifiers. The donors were divided into four age groups: young (average approximately 17 years), middle-aged (about 40), aged (about 56) and long-lived (roughly 88). To avoid experimental bias, donors of different ages were distributed randomly across sequencing lanes. For two donors (one aged 18 to 30 and one aged 80 or older), the study analyzed two additional independent replicas of 1 million unique cDNA reads from the same blood draw.

Sequences DFQATT (CDR1) and SNEGSKA (CDR2) are obtained from the germline V gene (reference sequence). The junction shows trimming of 5 bases on V and 5 bases on J, and the gene matches do not reach 8 bases of it. The CDR3 starts with the cysteine, ends with the phenylalanine, and has 14 residues. Just the 42-base CDR3 DNA is kept, in frame starting at base 1. This clonotype showed up just a few times. This receptor's antigen is unknown. Base-call qualities are not available, and no considerably larger clone is one nucleotide away. The donors were roughly 40 Caucasian individuals from Russia, aged 6 to 90 years, who were systemically healthy. Each donor gave roughly 9 milliliters of peripheral blood, drawn into EDTA-treated Vacutainer tubes. Ficoll-Paque density-gradient centrifugation was used to isolate PBMCs, with at least 7 million per sample. Trizol reagent was used to extract total RNA from PBMCs, with at least 5.5 micrograms per sample. For every donor, an aliquot of PBMCs went through flow cytometry to measure the percentages of naive CD45RAhigh/CD27high T cells.

The library was generated by 5' RACE. Sequencing used an Illumina HiSeq 2500. A second PCR of about 6 to 11 cycles was performed with a sample-barcoded 5' primer and a J-beta primer mix. A template-switch 5' adaptor carrying 12 random nucleotides introduced a unique molecular identifier onto each TCR beta cDNA molecule. Each sample yielded at least 3 million CDR3-containing paired-end reads. All of the RNA was converted into first-strand cDNA using the Mint cDNA synthesis kit, with a TRBC-specific oligonucleotide serving as the primer. All cDNA was treated with uracil-DNA glycosylase and then went through a first 18-cycle PCR with the universal primers M1SS and BC2_uni_R. The published analysis was carried out like this. For normalization, 1 million high-quality reads, each with a distinct molecular identifier, were randomly selected from each sample. Reads with shared molecular identifiers were discarded instead of being binned into consensus sequences. MiTCR, set to a Q25 quality threshold and the strictest error-elimination algorithm, was used for CDR3 identification, clonotype clustering and error correction. A nonparametric unseen species model with Euler transformation was used to estimate lower-bound total TCR beta diversity. TCRdb redid the processing of the public reads, applying fastp at Q25 and MiXCR, and retained in-frame beta chains. Rows with one shared CDR3 protein collapse into an entry with the most common genes and DNA. The V and J calls, along with clone size, are taken from TCRdb and not from the paper's own processing. The sample data list around 1.1 million distinct CDR3 sequences, and 35% to 40% of these were observed just once. The ten largest clonotypes hold around 14% of the sample.

Broad study findings and their caveats: The CMV infection status of donors was not known, potentially confounding age-related changes in expanded clonotypes. Compared with the aged group, more naive CD4+ T cells, fewer expanded clones and increased TCR diversity were shown by the long-lived group, suggesting age selection. Estimates of total diversity based on one million sequenced T cells were considered lower bounds and underestimates. As age increased, observed TCR beta diversity per million T cells dropped in a roughly linear way, and a significant reduction was already evident by age 40. Observed TCR beta diversity correlated strongly with the percentage of naive T cells measured by flow cytometry. Conclusive comparison of naive and antigen-experienced compartments was prevented by the profiling of bulk unsorted PBMCs.

The sequence was obtained from a man aged 18 to 35 in good health. The specimen sequenced was blood. The chain is made from TRBV20-1 and TRBJ2-1; TRBD1 matches 8 bases in the middle. CDR3 loop: CSASPGQDHNEQFF. The sequenced DNA: TGCAGTGCTTCTCCGGGACAGGACCACAATGAGCAGTTCTTC.